The clone carrying this T cell receptor (beta chain) was counted at least ten times. The data belong to a study of molecular identifiers for immune sequencing clone quantification. TCRdb used MiXCR to reprocess the PCR reads, holding one entry per CDR3 protein. Of more than 300,000 distinct CDR3 sequences detected, 20% to 25% appear once; the ten largest clones hold 0.81%. V was shortened by 5 bases and J by 9 bases, with 22 bases between the two germline ends. This CDR3 comprises 15 residues. The V gene's germline CDR1 is MNHNY and CDR2 SVGAGI (reference sequence). The authors sorted naive CD8 T cells as CD8+CD4-CCR7+CD45RA+.

V and J are TRBV6-6 and TRBJ2-5; D could derive from TRBD1 or TRBD2 (7 bases each). What was sequenced was naive CD8+ T cells from blood, with Jurkat cell RNA spiked in. The subset was: FACS-sorted CD8+CD4-CCR7+CD45RA+ naive T cells. The source of this sequence is a human donor in good health. Some libraries in this study had Jurkat cell RNA spiked in. In nucleotides, the CDR3 is TGTGCCAGCAGTCCGCGGACAGGTGATGGGAGGGCCCAGTACTTC. This codes for CASSPRTGDGRAQYF.